One and the same sample provided the 10 T cell receptor beta chains below, sequenced in a study of PD-L1 blockade in urothelial cancer. Specified time point: peripheral blood 6 weeks after treatment start. Sequencing was performed with immunoSEQ multiplex PCR; in TCRdb, only in-frame clones are kept and a portion is missing. The sample lists over 100,000 clones, around 93% occurring once. The sample here was PBMCs, taken around atezolizumab (anti-PD-L1) treatment. These receptors all stem from a man in his 60s with urothelial cancer.

This chain's CDR3 is CASSLNRDNEQYF. CDR3 bases: TGTGCCAGCAGCTTAAACAGGGATAACGAGCAGTACTTC. The V and J genes are TRBV7-3 and TRBJ2-7, with TRBD1 as a possible D gene (6 bases). The germline V and J ends were trimmed by 1 base and 5 bases, with 9 bases remaining between them. The CDR3 runs to 13 residues. Germline V gene sequence: CDR1 SGHTA, CDR2 FQGTGA.

The gene calls are TRBV11-1 and TRBJ2-1; 14 bases agree with TRBD2. Germline lookup yields CDR1 SGHAT and CDR2 FQDESV (reference sequence). The CDR3 consists of 19 residues. V was clipped by 3 bases and J by 1 base; unmatched bases: 8. The DNA for the CDR3 is TGTGCCAGCAGCTTCCTGTCGAGACTAGCGGGAGGGTCCTACAATGAGCAGTTCTTC. This encodes CASSFLSRLAGGSYNEQFF.

The chain is built from TRBV27 and TRBJ1-2, with TRBD1 matching 7 bases. CDR3 length: 13 amino acids. Unmatched junction bases numbered 7, after V lost 4 bases and J lost 8 bases. The V gene's germline CDR1 is MNHEY and CDR2 SMNVEV (reference sequence). Here the CDR3 reads CASSSTGAGGYTF. CDR3 DNA sequence: TGTGCCAGCAGTTCTACAGGGGCAGGGGGCTACACCTTC.

With regard to this clone: The same CDR3 arises from other DNA sequences in this sample as well. CDR3 DNA: TGCGCCAGCAGCCTGGGGACAGTCCAAGAGACCCAGTACTTC. It translates to CASSLGTVQETQYF. V is TRBV5-1 and J is TRBJ2-5; 7 nucleotides agree with TRBD1. The trim removed 4 bases at V and 1 base at J, leaving 4 bases unmatched. Germline lookup yields CDR1 SGHRS and CDR2 YFSETQ. The CDR3 spans 14 residues.

The chain carries TRBV6-1 and TRBJ1-2; D gene uncertain. CDR1 is MNHNS and CDR2 is SASEGT in the germline V gene. The CDR3 runs to 11 residues. The V end lost 7 bases, the J end lost 8 bases, and 11 bases lay between the germline ends. The CDR3 nucleotides are TGTGCCAGCACTTTTTCGGGGGGCTACACCTTC. Amino acids: CASTFSGGYTF.

This chain joins TRBV5-1 and TRBJ2-3, with 8 bases identical to TRBD2. Germline V gives CDR1 SGHRS, CDR2 YFSETQ. This CDR3 has 16 amino acids. The J segment lost 3 bases and the V segment lost 3 bases, leaving 9 bases of the junction unmatched. This chain's CDR3 is CASSSRAGVGTDTQYF. CDR3 bases: TGCGCCAGCAGCTCCAGAGCGGGAGTGGGAACAGATACGCAGTATTTT.

J is TRBJ2-7 and V is TRBV21-1; TRBD1, as called in the table, went unchecked against the DNA. TRBV21-1 is a documented pseudogene. The CDR3 sequence is 13 residues long. As DNA, the CDR3 is TGTGCCAGACCGACAGGGGGTATTTACGAGCAGTACTTC. Translated, it gives CARPTGGIYEQYF.

In regard to this clone: One base away lies a much larger clone, so this may be a sequencing read error. The chain carries TRBV2 and TRBJ2-3; 10 nucleotides agree with TRBD2. Germline CDR1 reads SNHLY; CDR2 reads FYNNEI. The V segment lost 6 bases and the J segment 0 bases; nucleotides outside the gene matches: 3. The CDR3 has 15 amino acids. CDR3 protein: CASSGLAASTDTQYF. The CDR3 bases are TGTGCCAGCAGCGGACTAGCGGCTAGCACAGATACGCAGTATTTT.

The chain uses TRBV6-1 and TRBJ2-1; 9 bases are a match to TRBD2. This CDR3 contains 14 residues. The ends lost 4 bases at V and 12 bases at J; junction bases unmatched: 10. Germline CDR1 reads MNHNS; CDR2 reads SASEGT. The CDR3 DNA reads TGTGCCAGCAGTGGACTAGCGGCGAATGAAGGGCAGTTCTTC. Translation gives CASSGLAANEGQFF.

For this clone: Other nucleotide sequences from this sample produce the same CDR3. The chain is built from TRBV6-1 and TRBJ1-2; unclear D gene. The CDR3 consists of 13 residues. Germline loops: CDR1 MNHNS, CDR2 SASEGT. V lost 0 bases and J 5 bases, leaving 7 bases between the germline ends. In DNA form, the CDR3 reads TGTGCCAGCAGTGAAGCGCGGGTGTATGGCTACACCTTC. Amino acids: CASSEARVYGYTF.